This TCR beta chain was obtained from a study of blood T cell repertoires in COVID-19. CDR3 length: 14 amino acids. The germline gives CDR1 KGHDR, CDR2 SFDVKD. The V and J ends lost 4 bases and 1 base respectively, with 10 bases between them. Using immunoSEQ multiplex PCR, the repertoire was profiled, and TCRdb retains in-frame clones only, with some absent. Of around 130,000 clones in the sample, 65% to 90% were seen once. Sequencing was performed on peripheral blood. The clonotype comes from a human donor in a cohort sampled during active COVID-19. The V gene is TRBV24-1, the J gene TRBJ2-7; D is possibly TRBD1 (6 bases). CDR3 sequence (DNA): TGTGCCACCAGTGAGAGGCAGGGGTCCTACGAGCAGTACTTC. Translated: CATSERQGSYEQYF.